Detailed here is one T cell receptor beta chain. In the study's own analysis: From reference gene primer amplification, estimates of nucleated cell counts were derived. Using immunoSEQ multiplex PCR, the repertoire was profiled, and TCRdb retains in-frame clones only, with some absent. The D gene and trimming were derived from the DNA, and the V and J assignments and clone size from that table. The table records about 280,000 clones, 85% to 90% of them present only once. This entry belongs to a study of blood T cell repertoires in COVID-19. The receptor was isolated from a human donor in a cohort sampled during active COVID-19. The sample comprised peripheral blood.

CDR3 nucleotide sequence: TGTGCCAGCAGTGAACTAGCTACTAGCACAGATACGCAGTATTTT. Translation: CASSELATSTDTQYF. The V and J genes are TRBV6-1 and TRBJ2-3; D might be TRBD2 (5 bases). Trimming took 2 bases from V and 0 from J, leaving 9 bases between them. Germline values: CDR1 MNHNS, CDR2 SASEGT. The CDR3 loop spans 15 amino acids.